The 20 T cell receptor beta chains in this list originate from one sample, sequenced in a study of shared T cell receptors in the human thymus. This table comes from immunoSEQ multiplex PCR, and its TCRdb copy is limited to in-frame clones, with some not included. The sample carries 630,000 or so clones, around 87% recorded once. This sample also belongs to another study, concerning human thymus T cells.

The sample comprised thymocytes. These receptors all stem from a boy under two years old with a congenital heart defect.

The chain links TRBV25-1 to TRBJ1-2; TRBD1 matches 8 bases. Germline lookup yields CDR1 MGHDK and CDR2 SYGVNS. CDR3 length equals 17 residues. With 1 base clipped from V and 4 bases from J, the junction kept 11 bases outside the gene matches. CDR3 nucleotides: TGTGCCAGCAGTGAATCGTTGGGGCAGGGGGCGGGCTATGGCTACACCTTC. Amino acid sequence: CASSESLGQGAGYGYTF.

The CDR3, as DNA: TGTGCCAGCAGGGAGCGGGGGGGCCGTGATACGCAGTATTTT. Residues: CASRERGGRDTQYF. The rearrangement joins TRBV14 to TRBJ2-3, with 10 bases lining up with TRBD2. Germline-derived CDR1 and CDR2 are SGHDN and FVKESK. The junction had 6 bases not matched to a gene; V was cut back by 6 bases and J by 6 bases. The CDR3 length is 14 residues.

This clone showed up just a few times. J is TRBJ2-3 and V is TRBV14, with D maybe TRBD2 (6 bases). There are 17 residues in the CDR3. V gave up 1 base and J gave up 4 bases, with 18 bases separating them. Germline V lookup: CDR1 SGHDN, CDR2 FVKESK. DNA for the CDR3: TGTGCCAGCAGCCAAGTCTACGGGAGCGGAGTGGCAGATACGCAGTATTTT. Translation: CASSQVYGSGVADTQYF.

V gene TRBV9 combines with J gene TRBJ2-5; D gene uncertain. CDR3 length: 15 residues. V dropped 0 bases and J dropped 2 bases, with 11 bases sitting between them. The germline CDR1 and CDR2 sequences are SGDLS and YYNGEE. CDR3 bases: TGTGCCAGCAGCGTAGCTTTGTCAGATCAAGAGACCCAGTACTTC. The encoded protein is CASSVALSDQETQYF.

The chain employs TRBV6-5 and TRBJ2-5; a weak D match, TRBD1 (6 bases). Trimming stripped 2 bases from V and 2 bases from J, with 12 bases between. The CDR3 is 15 amino acids. Germline CDR1 reads MNHEY; CDR2 reads SVGAGI. The DNA of the CDR3 is TGTGCCAGCAGTTACCTCCGCGACAGGCAAGAGACCCAGTACTTC. Its protein is CASSYLRDRQETQYF.

There are a few counts of this clone. The chain links TRBV4-3 to TRBJ2-3, with 12 bases fitting TRBD2. CDR1 is LGHNA and CDR2 is YSLEER in the germline V gene. The CDR3 is made up of 20 amino acids. With V trimmed by 0 bases and J by 1 base, 11 bases remained unmatched. The CDR3 sequence: CASSQEQASGGAWGTDTQYF. The CDR3, as DNA: TGCGCCAGCAGCCAAGAACAAGCTAGCGGGGGGGCGTGGGGCACAGATACGCAGTATTTT.

The chain is built from TRBV29-1 and TRBJ1-2; 10 bases map to TRBD1. J gave up 3 bases and V 4 bases, and 2 bases lay outside the gene matches. CDR1 is SQVTM and CDR2 is ANQGSEA in the germline V gene. The CDR3 runs to 13 residues. This CDR3 reads CSVGDRGDYGYTF. As DNA, the CDR3 is TGCAGCGTTGGGGACAGGGGAGACTATGGCTACACCTTC.

The chain has TRBV9 and TRBJ2-3, with TRBD2 identical over 11 bases. The junction had 14 bases not matched to a gene; V was cut back by 0 bases and J by 2 bases. CDR1 SGDLS and CDR2 YYNGEE come from the germline V gene. The CDR3 sequence is 20 residues long. The CDR3 bases are TGTGCCAGCAGCGTAGCTGAGAATAGCGGGGGGGCCGCGGCCACAGATACGCAGTATTTT. Its translation: CASSVAENSGGAAATDTQYF.

This clone was seen a handful of times. V is TRBV6-1 and J is TRBJ2-7, with a possible D match to TRBD2 (6 bases). Per germline, CDR1 MNHNS and CDR2 SASEGT. The V end was cut by 4 bases, the J end by 2 bases, with 21 bases between. There are 17 residues in the CDR3. The CDR3 DNA sequence: TGTGCCAGCAGTGTGGGGACTCCACGACGGGCTACCTACGAGCAGTACTTC. It codes for CASSVGTPRRATYEQYF.

This chain connects TRBV27 to TRBJ1-6; a possible D gene is TRBD1 (6 bases). Trimming pared 6 bases from V and 3 bases from J, leaving 12 bases between. This CDR3 comprises 15 residues. CDR1 and CDR2 (germline): MNHEY, SMNVEV (reference sequence). This CDR3 is CASRLQGGYNSPLHF. CDR3 in DNA: TGTGCCAGCAGACTACAGGGCGGCTATAATTCACCCCTCCACTTT.

The chain employs TRBV7-9 and TRBJ2-7, with a tentative D call TRBD1 (5 bases). The CDR3 spans 18 residues. V lost 4 bases and J lost 0, with 22 bases in between. CDR1 and CDR2 from the germline V gene are SEHNR and FQNEAQ (reference sequence). The CDR3 is CASSSEKPKYDSSYEQYF. DNA for the CDR3: TGTGCCAGCAGCTCCGAAAAACCGAAATATGACAGCTCCTACGAGCAGTACTTC. Combining the CDR3 with reference TRBV7-9 and TRBJ2-7 gives the whole variable domain DTGVSQNPRHKITKRGQNVTFRCDPISEHNRLYWYRQTLGQGPEFLTYFQNEAQLEKSRLLSDRFSAERPKGSFSTLEIQRTEQGDSAMYLCASSSEKPKYDSSYEQYFGPGTRLTVT.

The rearrangement joins TRBV2 to TRBJ2-3; TRBD2 matches 10 bases. The J segment lost 2 bases and the V segment lost 1 base, leaving 6 bases of the junction unmatched. Germline CDR1 is SNHLY and CDR2 is FYNNEI. The CDR3 is 17 residues long. The CDR3 coding sequence is TGTGCCAGCAGTGAAGTAACACTAGCGGGGAACACAGATACGCAGTATTTT. The encoded protein is CASSEVTLAGNTDTQYF.

The chain employs TRBV2 and TRBJ2-2; TRBD2 aligns across 14 bases. The CDR3 length is 18 residues. With 6 bases clipped from V and 6 bases from J, the junction kept 12 bases outside the gene matches. Germline V CDR1 and CDR2: SNHLY, FYNNEI. DNA of the CDR3: TGTGCCAGCAGGAGGTGGGGACTAGCGGGAGCCCCCCCCGGGGAGCTGTTTTTT. Its protein is CASRRWGLAGAPPGELFF.

A word on this clone: Without the conserved terminal phenylalanine or tryptophan, this CDR3 likely stems from a read error. This chain uses TRBV6-5 with TRBJ2-4; D unresolved. Germline V lookup: CDR1 MNHEY, CDR2 SVGAGI. The germline V and J ends were trimmed by 4 bases and 0 bases, with 13 bases remaining between them. This CDR3 has 16 amino acids. The CDR3 bases are TGTGCCAGCAGTTCAGAGGCAGAGCTAGCCAAAAACATTCAGTACCTC. It is translated as CASSSEAELAKNIQYL.

The chain links TRBV19 to TRBJ2-3; maybe TRBD2 (6 bases). V was shortened by 2 bases and J by 0 bases, with 9 bases between the two germline ends. Looked up from germline, CDR1 is LNHDA and CDR2 is SQIVND (reference sequence). CDR3 length: 15 amino acids. The DNA of the CDR3 is TGTGCCAGTAGTATATCTAGCGCTAGCACAGATACGCAGTATTTT. Encoded protein: CASSISSASTDTQYF.

This clone was detected a few times. This sequence joins TRBV19 and TRBJ2-7, with TRBD1 identical over 10 bases. CDR1 LNHDA and CDR2 SQIVND come from the germline V gene (reference sequence). The ends lost 3 bases at V and 7 bases at J; junction bases unmatched: 21. The CDR3 has 19 residues. CDR3: CASSITGTGVAARSREQYF. CDR3 bases: TGTGCCAGTAGTATTACCGGGACAGGGGTAGCGGCCCGCTCTAGGGAGCAGTACTTC. The full variable domain, completed using reference TRBV19 and TRBJ2-7, is DGGITQSPKYLFRKEGQNVTLSCEQNLNHDAMYWYRQDPGQGLRLIYYSQIVNDFQKGDIAEGYSVSREKKESFPLTVTSAQKNPTAFYLCASSITGTGVAARSREQYFGPGTRLTVT.

V usage is TRBV9 and J usage is TRBJ1-2, with D hard to call. Trimming stripped 2 bases from V and 8 bases from J, with 16 bases between. Per germline, CDR1 SGDLS and CDR2 YYNGEE. This CDR3 has 14 residues. The CDR3 region has the DNA TGTGCCAGCAGCGTCCGAGGGAGGGAATCCGGCTACACCTTC. Translation gives CASSVRGRESGYTF.

The chain employs TRBV6-1 and TRBJ1-5, with TRBD1 as a possible D gene (5 bases). Trimming took off 10 bases at V and 6 bases at J, with 22 bases between the two ends. The CDR3 extends over 15 amino acids. Germline-derived CDR1 and CDR2 are MNHNS and SASEGT. CDR3 bases: TGTGCCACCACAACAGGCGGGGGTCCCTCTCAGCCCCAGCATTTT. Its translation is CATTTGGGPSQPQHF.

The chain carries TRBV29-1 and TRBJ2-2, with 8 bases lining up with TRBD1. From germline, CDR1 is SQVTM and CDR2 ANQGSEA. The V and J ends lost 7 bases and 7 bases, in that order; junction bases with no gene match: 8. There are 13 residues in the CDR3. The DNA of the CDR3 is TGCAGCGCCCGACAGGGGACTTGCGGGGAGCTGTTTTTT. Its protein product is CSARQGTCGELFF.

The chain joins TRBV4-3 to TRBJ2-7; 10 bases fit TRBD1. Germline V gene sequence: CDR1 LGHNA, CDR2 YSLEER. This CDR3 region has 14 residues. V dropped 2 bases and J dropped 6; count of bases not matched to a gene: 4. CDR3 nucleotide sequence: TGCGCCAGCAGCCAAAAGACAGGGGGCTGCGAGCAGTACTTC. Its protein product is CASSQKTGGCEQYF.